Given below is one T cell receptor (beta chain) in context. The authors prepared the TCRbeta library with unique molecular identifiers. TCRdb independently ran MiXCR on the PCR reads; one entry per CDR3 protein. This sample carries 400,000 to 500,000 distinct CDR3 sequences, roughly a tenth of them seen once, and the ten largest clones take roughly 5.1%. The sample is drawn from a study of T-cell reconstitution after alpha-beta-depleted transplantation in children. V was cut by 5 bases and J by 2 bases, with 16 bases left in between. The CDR3 is 15 residues long. Germline CDR1 reads MDHEN; CDR2 reads SYDVKM.

The sequence came from a human donor who donated a stem cell graft to a child with acute myeloid leukemia. The gene calls are TRBV28 and TRBJ2-7; D is unresolved. Sequencing used PBMCs from the stem cell graft donor, obtained from the stem cell graft. In DNA form, the CDR3 reads TGTGCCAGCAGTCAATCGTTCGGACGGACCTACGAGCAGTACGTC. Protein: CASSQSFGRTYEQYV.